The 28 T cell receptor beta chains presented below share a single source sample, sequenced in a study of response to subunit inactivated influenza vaccine. TCRdb re-derived calls from the RT-PCR reads in MiXCR, one entry per CDR3 protein. Here the sample spans about half a million distinct CDR3 sequences, 25% being singletons. The source was CD4+ T cells sorted from PBMCs, collected less than 6 days after vaccination. These TCRs come from a man aged 45 to 65 who received an inactivated influenza vaccine.

This clonotype was counted only a few times. This CDR3 reads CASSLGPPDLPGNTIYF. Here the CDR3 DNA reads TGCGCCAGCAGCTTGGGACCCCCGGACCTGCCTGGAAACACCATATATTTT. This rearrangement joins TRBV5-1 to TRBJ1-3; D is undetermined. The CDR3 totals 17 residues. Trimming left V 0 bases short and J 2 bases short, with 15 bases between. Germline V gives CDR1 SGHRS, CDR2 YFSETQ. Full variable domain (missing parts from reference TRBV5-1 and TRBJ1-3): KAGVTQTPRYLIKTRGQQVTLSCSPISGHRSVSWYQQTPGQGLQFLFEYFSETQRNKGNFPGRFSGRQFSNSRSEMNVSTLELGDSALYLCASSLGPPDLPGNTIYFGEGSWLTVV.

This clonotype was detected only a few times. The CDR3 loop reads CSVGTGGDTQYF. CDR3 sequence (DNA): TGCAGCGTTGGGACAGGGGGAGATACGCAGTATTTT. V gene TRBV29-1 combines with J gene TRBJ2-3, with 10 bases identical to TRBD1. V was pared by 4 bases and J by 5 bases, with 0 bases of the junction left unmatched. Germline CDR1 and CDR2: SQVTM and ANQGSEA. The CDR3 is made up of 12 amino acids.

A word on this clonotype: One junction end does not reproduce the germline sequence, and a read error may be involved. This chain uses TRBV24-1 with TRBJ2-3, with 9 bases fitting TRBD2. The CDR3 runs to 15 residues. Germline loops: CDR1 KGHDR, CDR2 SFDVKD. The DNA for the CDR3 is TGCTGCAGTGCCCAACCTAGCGGGGACACAGATACGCAGTATTTT. Translated: CCSAQPSGDTDTQYF.

The chain combines TRBV7-9 with TRBJ2-4, with D unclear. V lost 4 bases and J lost 0, with 4 bases in between. Per the germline V gene, CDR1 is SEHNR and CDR2 is FQNEAQ (reference sequence). The CDR3 length is 13 residues. The CDR3 nucleotides read TGTGCCAGCAGCTCACTAGCCAAAAACATTCAGTACTTC. Translated: CASSSLAKNIQYF.

The gene calls are TRBV15 and TRBJ2-4; D is uncertain. CDR1 is LNHNV and CDR2 is YYDKDF in the germline V gene (reference sequence). CDR3 length equals 12 residues. Between the trimmed V and J ends, which lost 3 bases and 1 base, there was a span of 1 base. The CDR3 DNA reads as TGTGCCACCAGCAGGGCCAAAAACATTCAGTACTTC. Translated, it gives CATSRAKNIQYF.

This clonotype was counted only a few times. The chain joins TRBV24-1 to TRBJ2-3; a weak D match, TRBD2 (7 bases). With 3 bases removed from V and 0 bases from J, the gap between germline ends came to 18 bases. CDR3 length equals 18 residues. CDR1 and CDR2 from the germline V gene are KGHDR and SFDVKD. The CDR3 DNA is TGTGCCACCAGTGATAATGGGGGGGCCGTAACTAGCACAGATACGCAGTATTTT. Its translation is CATSDNGGAVTSTDTQYF.

This clonotype was recorded a few times. The chain employs TRBV7-3 and TRBJ2-5; D unclear. The CDR3 has 15 amino acids. V gave up 5 bases and J gave up 5 bases, with 18 bases separating them. The germline V gene encodes CDR1 SGHTA and CDR2 FQGTGA. CDR3 loop: CASSPAFGGVETQYF. DNA for the CDR3: TGTGCCAGCAGCCCAGCCTTTGGTGGGGTTGAGACCCAGTACTTC.

This clonotype was recorded a few times. The chain links TRBV4-1 to TRBJ2-1; possible D gene TRBD2, 5 bases. Per the germline V gene, CDR1 is MGHRA and CDR2 is YSYEKL. Trimming cost V 0 bases and J 7 bases, with 13 bases left between them. The CDR3 runs to 15 residues. CDR3 nucleotide sequence: TGCGCCAGCAGCCAAGACGGTGTTCCGGGGAATGAGCAGTTCTTC. This codes for CASSQDGVPGNEQFF.

This clonotype showed up just a few times. This chain connects TRBV7-2 to TRBJ2-7, with 8 nucleotides matching TRBD2. This CDR3 spans 17 amino acids. Trimming took 4 bases from V and 5 from J; bases not matched to a gene: 16. The germline V gene has CDR1 SGHTA and CDR2 FQGNSA. The CDR3 loop reads CASSSQAGGGLGNEQYF. CDR3 in DNA: TGTGCCAGCAGCTCCCAAGCCGGGGGGGGGCTCGGCAACGAGCAGTACTTC.

The genes are TRBV28 and TRBJ2-7; D is perhaps TRBD1 (6 bases). CDR1 MDHEN and CDR2 SYDVKM come from the germline V gene. There are 14 residues in the CDR3. Trimming removed 1 base at V and 4 bases at J, with 11 bases between. The CDR3 sequence is CASSLSAGEYEQYF. The CDR3 bases are TGTGCCAGCAGTTTATCCGCAGGGGAATACGAGCAGTACTTC.

This clonotype turned up a few times. The chain combines TRBV7-2 with TRBJ2-7; D is unresolved. Trimming pared 7 bases from V and 2 bases from J, leaving 15 bases between. The CDR3 totals 14 residues. The germline V gene encodes CDR1 SGHTA and CDR2 FQGNSA. CDR3 coding DNA: TGTGCCAGCACCCAACGCACAGTAACCTACGAGCAGTACTTC. Protein product: CASTQRTVTYEQYF.

This clonotype showed up many times. V and J are TRBV28 and TRBJ2-3; 7 nucleotides line up with TRBD1. CDR1 is MDHEN, CDR2 SYDVKM, per germline. V trimming: 4 bases; J trimming: 3 bases; junction bases outside the gene matches: 7. CDR3 length equals 15 residues. The CDR3 bases are TGTGCCAGCAGTTCGACAGGGTCGCGAACAGATACGCAGTATTTT. It translates to CASSSTGSRTDTQYF.

In regard to this clonotype: The missing conserved phenylalanine or tryptophan at the end of this CDR3 makes a read error likely. The DNA is omitted, as the CDR3 cannot be located on it reliably, and the CDR3 follows TCRdb's listing. This chain joins TRBV6-2 or TRBV6-3 and TRBJ2-7; the D segment call TRBD2 is taken from the table without a DNA check. Per the germline V gene, CDR1 is MNHEY and CDR2 is SVGEGT. The length of the CDR3 is 13 amino acids, counting both ends. Here the CDR3 reads CASSIRSAGPTLL.

The genes are TRBV2 and TRBJ2-7, with 9 bases matching TRBD1. Germline CDR1 reads SNHLY; CDR2 reads FYNNEI. V lost 6 bases, J lost 6 bases, and 6 bases stayed unmatched. The CDR3 has 13 residues. The CDR3 sequence is CASSYGTGREQYF. CDR3 nucleotide sequence: TGTGCCAGCAGCTACGGGACAGGGCGCGAGCAGTACTTC.

In this sample, this clonotype turned up a few times. V gene TRBV24-1 combines with J gene TRBJ2-1; TRBD1 aligns across 8 bases. Germline lookup yields CDR1 KGHDR and CDR2 SFDVKD. V trimming: 9 bases; J trimming: 9 bases; junction bases outside the gene matches: 3. CDR3 size: 11 residues. CDR3 region: CATQGASEQFF. The CDR3 DNA sequence: TGTGCCACCCAGGGGGCGAGTGAGCAGTTCTTC.

This clonotype has a count of ten or more. The CDR3: CASSSRGHGFYEQYF. CDR3 DNA sequence: TGTGCCAGTAGTTCCCGGGGACACGGCTTCTACGAGCAGTACTTC. This chain joins TRBV19 and TRBJ2-7; possibly TRBD1 for D (6 bases). The CDR3 length is 15 residues. Germline V gene data show CDR1 as LNHDA and CDR2 as SQIVND (reference sequence). V shed 5 bases and J shed 3 bases, with 17 bases lying between them.

The chain is built from TRBV9 and TRBJ2-1; tentatively, D is TRBD1 or TRBD2 (5 bases each). The CDR3 covers 14 residues. Germline values: CDR1 SGDLS, CDR2 YYNGEE. Trimming took off 3 bases at V and 6 bases at J, with 13 bases between the two ends. The CDR3 sequence is CASSDGTAVNEQFF. CDR3 DNA: TGTGCCAGCAGCGACGGGACGGCAGTCAATGAGCAGTTCTTC.

This clonotype was found a few times. The V and J genes are TRBV20-1 and TRBJ1-6; possible D gene TRBD1, 5 bases. The V end lost 5 bases, the J end lost 2 bases, and 13 bases lay between the germline ends. The germline CDR1 and CDR2 sequences are DFQATT and SNEGSKA (reference sequence). This CDR3 comprises 15 residues. In nucleotides, the CDR3 is TGCAGTGCTCTAGGCTGGGACCCCTATAATTCACCCCTCCACTTT. Translation: CSALGWDPYNSPLHF.

This clonotype was seen more than once but under ten times. The chain carries TRBV6-1 and TRBJ2-7; D remains unclear. The V gene's germline CDR1 is MNHNS and CDR2 SASEGT. The V end lost 6 bases, the J end lost 0 bases, and 12 bases lay between the germline ends. The CDR3 contains 14 residues. CDR3 nucleotides: TGTGCCAGCAGCGCGGTGGGTCTCTCCTACGAGCAGTACTTC. Encoded protein: CASSAVGLSYEQYF.

This clonotype was seen a few times. The V gene is TRBV15, the J gene TRBJ2-5; 7 bases agree with TRBD1. J gave up 4 bases and V 1 base, and 6 bases lay outside the gene matches. The length of the CDR3 is 15 residues. Germline values: CDR1 LNHNV, CDR2 YYDKDF (reference sequence). CDR3 sequence: CATSRGLPGGETQYF. Here the CDR3 DNA reads TGTGCCACCAGCAGAGGACTCCCAGGGGGAGAGACCCAGTACTTC.

This sequence joins TRBV10-3 and TRBJ2-4, with 13 bases that match TRBD2. Trimming removed 4 bases from V and 3 bases from J; junction bases left unmatched: 3. The CDR3 runs to 16 residues. Germline values: CDR1 ENHRY, CDR2 SYGVKD. The CDR3 spells CAISGTSGSGKNIQYF. The CDR3 DNA is TGTGCCATCAGTGGGACTAGCGGGAGTGGCAAAAACATTCAGTACTTC.

Many counts were recorded for this clonotype. The chain recombines TRBV20-1 with TRBJ2-7; D ambiguous. The V and J ends lost 1 base and 3 bases respectively, with 13 bases between them. Germline CDR1 DFQATT, CDR2 SNEGSKA (reference sequence). CDR3 length: 14 residues. The CDR3 coding sequence is TGCAGTGCTAGAGTAGGCCAGGCGCACTACGAGCAGTACTTC. This encodes CSARVGQAHYEQYF.

The genes are TRBV20-1 and TRBJ2-7, with no clear D. From germline, CDR1 is DFQATT and CDR2 SNEGSKA (reference sequence). The length of the CDR3 is 12 residues. For the CDR3, the DNA is TGCAGTGCTAGTGCCCAGAGCCTGACGGGTACGGTC. Amino acids: CSASAQSLTGTV.

The J gene is TRBJ1-1, the V gene TRBV11-2; 10 bases line up with TRBD1. The CDR3 has 14 amino acids. Trimming removed 5 bases from V and 5 bases from J; junction bases left unmatched: 5. Germline assignment: CDR1 SGHAT and CDR2 FQNNGV. CDR3 DNA: TGTGCCAGCAGCCGACTGGACAGGGGGACTGAAGCTTTCTTT. Translated, it gives CASSRLDRGTEAFF.

Here the CDR3 DNA reads TGTGCCAGCAGCCATCTCTGGGGGACTAGGTCCTACGAGCAGTACTTC. Translating gives CASSHLWGTRSYEQYF. The rearrangement links TRBV4-2 to TRBJ2-7; TRBD2 agrees at 8 bases. The germline gives CDR1 LGHNA, CDR2 YNFKEQ. The CDR3 is 16 amino acids. J was trimmed by 1 base and V by 3 bases; bases with no gene match: 8.

The V gene is TRBV9, the J gene TRBJ2-1, with a weak D call TRBD2 (5 bases). Germline V lookup: CDR1 SGDLS, CDR2 YYNGEE. With 0 bases removed from V and 8 bases from J, the gap between germline ends came to 15 bases. CDR3 length equals 15 residues. This CDR3 reads CASSVDLRAWDEQFF. For the CDR3, the DNA is TGTGCCAGCAGCGTAGATTTGCGGGCTTGGGATGAGCAGTTCTTC.

V and J are TRBV20-1 and TRBJ1-2; D not resolved. CDR1 DFQATT and CDR2 SNEGSKA come from the germline V gene (reference sequence). V lost 5 bases to trimming and J lost 2 bases, with 12 bases between them. This CDR3 has 13 residues. CDR3 residues: CSALRRLNYGYTF. CDR3 DNA: TGCAGTGCTCTAAGACGGCTAAACTATGGCTACACCTTC.

The gene calls are TRBV19 and TRBJ2-2; 8 nucleotides align to TRBD1. The CDR3 extends over 16 amino acids. Trimming took 5 bases from V and 6 from J; bases not matched to a gene: 11. Germline V gives CDR1 LNHDA, CDR2 SQIVND (reference sequence). In DNA, the CDR3 is TGTGCCAGTAGTCCCAAAGGACAGGGAAGGTCCGGGGAGCTGTTTTTT. Its protein is CASSPKGQGRSGELFF.